This T cell receptor (beta chain) was found in a study of T cell responses to AZD1222 COVID-19 vaccine. Findings of the study overall: Samples come after the peak T cell response, not at day 14. Nearly half of the spike-specific TCRs reportedly recognize variant regions that carry no mutations.

Assay used: immunoSEQ multiplex PCR; TCRdb lists only in-frame clones, some missing. This table has over 150,000 clones, roughly nine tenths appearing once. The CDR3 totals 19 residues. The V gene lost 0 bases and the J gene lost 1 base, with 16 bases spanning the gap. CDR1 and CDR2 (germline): MNHEY, SVGEGT. About this clone itself: The antigen is undetermined.

The sample was peripheral blood, taken on day 0 of AZD1222 vaccination. The J gene is TRBJ2-6, the V gene TRBV6-2 or TRBV6-3, with D possibly being TRBD1 (6 bases). This sequence was found in an adult in good health. The chain's CDR3 is CASSYSPDRPLSGANVLTF. DNA for the CDR3: TGTGCCAGCAGTTACTCCCCCGACAGGCCGCTTTCTGGGGCCAACGTCCTGACTTTC.